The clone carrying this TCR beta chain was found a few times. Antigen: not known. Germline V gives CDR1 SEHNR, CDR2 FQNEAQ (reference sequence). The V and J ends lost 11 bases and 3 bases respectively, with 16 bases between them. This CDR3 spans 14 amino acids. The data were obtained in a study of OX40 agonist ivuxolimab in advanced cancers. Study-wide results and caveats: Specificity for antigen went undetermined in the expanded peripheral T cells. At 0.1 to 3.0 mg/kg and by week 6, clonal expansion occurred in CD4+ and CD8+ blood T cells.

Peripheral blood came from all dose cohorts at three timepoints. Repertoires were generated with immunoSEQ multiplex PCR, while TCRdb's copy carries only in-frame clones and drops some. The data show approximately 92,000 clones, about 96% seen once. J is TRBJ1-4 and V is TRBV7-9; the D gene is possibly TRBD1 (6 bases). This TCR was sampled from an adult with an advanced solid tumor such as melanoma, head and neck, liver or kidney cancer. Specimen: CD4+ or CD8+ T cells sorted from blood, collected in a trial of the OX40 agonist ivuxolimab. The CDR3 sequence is CAAAGAVANEKLFF. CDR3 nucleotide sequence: TGTGCCGCGGCGGGGGCCGTGGCTAATGAAAAACTGTTTTTT.